The T cell receptor (beta chain) described here comes from a study of T cell changes during pregnancy in multiple sclerosis. The CDR3 sequence is 17 residues long. J lost 4 bases, V lost 5 bases, and 13 bases had no gene match. CDR1 and CDR2 from the germline V gene are SGHVS and FQNEAQ. TCRdb's table, derived via immunoSEQ multiplex PCR, lists solely in-frame clones and lacks some. This sample has under 85,000 clones, with roughly 90% found just once. The TCR was taken from a female donor in good health, enrolled as a control in a pregnancy study. Here the sequenced sample was peripheral blood, taken after pregnancy. This rearrangement joins TRBV7-8 to TRBJ2-4; 8 bases are a match to TRBD1. The CDR3 coding sequence is TGTGCCAGCAGCCGACTGCCCGCAGGGGGCGAAAAAAACATTCAGTACTTC. Protein product: CASSRLPAGGEKNIQYF. Variable domain in full (rest from reference TRBV7-8 and TRBJ2-4): GAGVSQSPRYKVAKRGQDVALRCDPISGHVSLFWYQQALGQGPEFLTYFQNEAQLDKSGLPSDRFFAERPEGSVSTLKIQRTQQEDSAVYLCASSRLPAGGEKNIQYFGAGTRLSVL.